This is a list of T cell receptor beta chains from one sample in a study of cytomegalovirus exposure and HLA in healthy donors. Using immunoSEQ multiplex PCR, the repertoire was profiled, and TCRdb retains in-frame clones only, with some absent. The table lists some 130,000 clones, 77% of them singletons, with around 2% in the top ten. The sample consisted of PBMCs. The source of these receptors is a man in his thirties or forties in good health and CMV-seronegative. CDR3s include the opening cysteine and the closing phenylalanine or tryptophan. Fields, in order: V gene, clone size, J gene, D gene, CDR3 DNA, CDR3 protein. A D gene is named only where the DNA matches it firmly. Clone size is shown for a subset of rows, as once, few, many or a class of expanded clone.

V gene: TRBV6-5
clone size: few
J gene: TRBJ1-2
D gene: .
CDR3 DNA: TGTGCCAGCAGTTACTCATCAGGGAACTATGGCTACACCTTC
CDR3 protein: CASSYSSGNYGYTF

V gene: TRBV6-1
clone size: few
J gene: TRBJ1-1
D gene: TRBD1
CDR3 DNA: TGTGCCAGCGACAGGGCGAACACTGAAGCTTTCTTT
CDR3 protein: CASDRANTEAFF

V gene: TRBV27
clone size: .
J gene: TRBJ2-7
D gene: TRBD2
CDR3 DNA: TGTGCCAGCAGTTCCGGACTAGCGGATCTCTACGAGCAGTACTTC
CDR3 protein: CASSSGLADLYEQYF

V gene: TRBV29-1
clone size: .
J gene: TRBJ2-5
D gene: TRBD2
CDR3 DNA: TGCAGCGTAGACGGACTAGCGGGGGCTCAAGAGACCCAGTACTTC
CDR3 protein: CSVDGLAGAQETQYF

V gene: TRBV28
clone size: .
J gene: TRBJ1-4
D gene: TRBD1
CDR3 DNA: TGTGCCAGCAGTGTAATGGGGACAGGGGTTGAAAAACTGTTTTTT
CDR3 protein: CASSVMGTGVEKLFF

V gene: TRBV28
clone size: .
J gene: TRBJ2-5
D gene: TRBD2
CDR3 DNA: TGTGCCAGCAGTCCCAGGGTACTAGCGGGCTGGGGAGAGACCCAGTACTTC
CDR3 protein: CASSPRVLAGWGETQYF

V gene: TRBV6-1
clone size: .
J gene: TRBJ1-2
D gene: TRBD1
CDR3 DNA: TGTGCCAGCAGTGAAGGACAGGGTAACTATGGCTACACCTTC
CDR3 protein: CASSEGQGNYGYTF

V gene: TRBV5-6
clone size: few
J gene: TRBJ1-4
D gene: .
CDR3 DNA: TGTGCCAGCAGCCCAGGGTTCACTAATGAAAAACTGTTTTTT
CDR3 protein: CASSPGFTNEKLFF

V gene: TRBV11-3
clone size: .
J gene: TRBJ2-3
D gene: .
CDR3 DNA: TGTGCCAGCAGCTCTCAACTTGGTACGCAGTATTTT
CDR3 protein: CASSSQLGTQYF

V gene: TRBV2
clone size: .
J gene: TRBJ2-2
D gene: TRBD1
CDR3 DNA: TGTGCCAGCAGCCCGGGACAGGGGTTCTCCGGGGAGCTGTTTTTT
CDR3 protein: CASSPGQGFSGELFF

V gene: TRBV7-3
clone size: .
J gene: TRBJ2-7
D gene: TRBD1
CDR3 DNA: TGTGCCAGCAGCCCCGGGACAGGTGGTCCCTACGAGCAGTACTTC
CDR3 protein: CASSPGTGGPYEQYF

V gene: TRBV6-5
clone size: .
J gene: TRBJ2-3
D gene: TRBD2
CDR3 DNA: TGTGCCAGCACCATACAAGCGGGGGGCACAGATACGCAGTATTTT
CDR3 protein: CASTIQAGGTDTQYF

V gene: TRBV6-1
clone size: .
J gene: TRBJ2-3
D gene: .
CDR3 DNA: TGTGCCAGCAGTGAGTGGGGCACTAGCACAGATACGCAGTATTTT
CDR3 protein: CASSEWGTSTDTQYF

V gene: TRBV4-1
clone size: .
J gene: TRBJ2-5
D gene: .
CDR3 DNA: TGCGCCAGCAGCCAAGGCGGAGGTAGGGAGACCCAGTACTTC
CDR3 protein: CASSQGGGRETQYF

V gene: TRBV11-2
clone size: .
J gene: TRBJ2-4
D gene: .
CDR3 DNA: TGTGCCAGCAGCTTAGATTTCGGACACGGGCTAAACATTCAGTACTTC
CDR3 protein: CASSLDFGHGLNIQYF

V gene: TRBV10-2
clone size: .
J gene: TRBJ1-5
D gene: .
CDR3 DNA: TGCGCCAGAAGTGAGTCATCACAGTTCAGCCCCCAGCATTTT
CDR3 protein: CARSESSQFSPQHF

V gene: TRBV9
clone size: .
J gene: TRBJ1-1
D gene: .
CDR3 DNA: TGTGCCAGCAGCGTATTCGAATCGGGCACTGAAGCTTTCTTT
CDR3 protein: CASSVFESGTEAFF

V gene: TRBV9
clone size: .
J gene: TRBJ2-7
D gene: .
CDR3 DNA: TGTGCCAGCAGCCGGACGGACAGTTCCTACGAGCAGTACTTC
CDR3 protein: CASSRTDSSYEQYF

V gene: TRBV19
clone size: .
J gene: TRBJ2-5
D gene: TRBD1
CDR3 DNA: TGTGCCAGTAGTATGGGGACAGGGGAACAAGAGACCCAGTACTTC
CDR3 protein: CASSMGTGEQETQYF

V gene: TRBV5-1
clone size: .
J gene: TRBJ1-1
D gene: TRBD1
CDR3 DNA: TGCGCCAGCAGCACGTCCACAGGGGGGAACACTGAAGCTTTCTTT
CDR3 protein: CASSTSTGGNTEAFF

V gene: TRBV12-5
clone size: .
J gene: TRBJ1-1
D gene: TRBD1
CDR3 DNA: TGTGCTAGTGGTTTGGTACCGATCCGGGACAGGGAGTCTGAAGCTTTCTTT
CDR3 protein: CASGLVPIRDRESEAFF

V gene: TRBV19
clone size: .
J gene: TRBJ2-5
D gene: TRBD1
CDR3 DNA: TGTGCCAGTAGATCGGGGACAGGGGGGCGAGAGACCCAGTACTTC
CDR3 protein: CASRSGTGGRETQYF

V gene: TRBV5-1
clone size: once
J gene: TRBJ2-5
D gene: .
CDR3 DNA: TGCGCCAGCAGCTCGGAGGCAGAGACCCAGTACTTC
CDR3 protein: CASSSEAETQYF

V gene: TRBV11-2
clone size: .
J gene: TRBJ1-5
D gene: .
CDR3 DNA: TGTGCCAGCAGCCTGGGCCCCCATCAGCCCCAGCATTTT
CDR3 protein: CASSLGPHQPQHF

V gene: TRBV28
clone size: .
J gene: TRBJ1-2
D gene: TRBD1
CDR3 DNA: TGTGCCAGCAGTTTAGGACAGGGAACTGGTGGCTACACCTTC
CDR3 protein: CASSLGQGTGGYTF

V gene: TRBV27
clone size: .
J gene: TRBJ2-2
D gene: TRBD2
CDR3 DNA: TGTGCCAGCAGTTTTTCTAGCGGGAGTACCGGGGAGCTGTTTTTT
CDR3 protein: CASSFSSGSTGELFF

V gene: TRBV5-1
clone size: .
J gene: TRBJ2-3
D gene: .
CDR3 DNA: TGCGCCAGCGGCCTCCTAGCGACTAGCACAGATACGCAGTATTTT
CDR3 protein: CASGLLATSTDTQYF

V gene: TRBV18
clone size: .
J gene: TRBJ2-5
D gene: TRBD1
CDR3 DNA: TGTGCCAGCTCACCGGGACAGGGGCCAGAGACCCAGTACTTC
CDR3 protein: CASSPGQGPETQYF

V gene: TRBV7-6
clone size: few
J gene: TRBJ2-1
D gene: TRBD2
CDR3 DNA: TGTGCCAGCAGTGAGTGGGCGCGGGAGAGCTCCTACAATGAGCAGTTCTTC
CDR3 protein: CASSEWARESSYNEQFF

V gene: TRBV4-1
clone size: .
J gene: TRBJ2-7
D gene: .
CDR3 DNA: TGCGCCAGCAGCCAACCTAGTACTCCCTACGAGCAGTACTTC
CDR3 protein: CASSQPSTPYEQYF

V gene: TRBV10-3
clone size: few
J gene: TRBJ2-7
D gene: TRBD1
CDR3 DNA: TGTGCCAACTCCGGGACAGGGGACGAGCAGTACTTC
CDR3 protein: CANSGTGDEQYF

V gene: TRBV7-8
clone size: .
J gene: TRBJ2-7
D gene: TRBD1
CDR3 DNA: TGTGCCAGCAGCTTAGAACAGGGGTTAATCTACGAGCAGTACTTC
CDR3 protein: CASSLEQGLIYEQYF

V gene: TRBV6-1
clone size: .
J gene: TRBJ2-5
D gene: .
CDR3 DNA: TGTGCCAGCACCTACTCACGGGGGACCCAGTACTTC
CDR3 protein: CASTYSRGTQYF

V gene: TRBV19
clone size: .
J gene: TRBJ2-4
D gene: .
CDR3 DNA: TGTGCCAGTAGTATGTCCGGAGTACAGTACTTC
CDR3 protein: CASSMSGVQYF

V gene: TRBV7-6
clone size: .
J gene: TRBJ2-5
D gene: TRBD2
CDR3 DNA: TGTGCCAGCACGGCCTGGACTAGCGGGAGAGAGACCCAGTACTTC
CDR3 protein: CASTAWTSGRETQYF

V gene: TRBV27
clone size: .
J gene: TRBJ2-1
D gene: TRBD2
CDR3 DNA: TGTGCCAGCAGTTTGGGGCTAGCGGGACCCTACAATGAGCAGTTCTTC
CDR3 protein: CASSLGLAGPYNEQFF

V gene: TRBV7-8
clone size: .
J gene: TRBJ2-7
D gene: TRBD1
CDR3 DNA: TGTGCCAGCAGCTTCCGACAGGGGGGTTCCTACGAGCAGTACTTC
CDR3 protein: CASSFRQGGSYEQYF

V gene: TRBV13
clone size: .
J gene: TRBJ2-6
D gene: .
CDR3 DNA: TGTGCCAGCAGCTTAGCAGGGAAGGGGGCCAACGTCCTGACTTTC
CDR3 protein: CASSLAGKGANVLTF

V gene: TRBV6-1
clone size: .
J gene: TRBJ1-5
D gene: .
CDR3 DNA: TGTGCCAGCAGTGAGACAGTGCAGGTCAATCAGCCCCAGCATTTT
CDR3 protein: CASSETVQVNQPQHF

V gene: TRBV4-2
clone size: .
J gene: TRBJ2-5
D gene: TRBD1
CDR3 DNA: TGTGCCAGCAGCCAACCGGACAGGGCAGGAGAGACCCAGTACTTC
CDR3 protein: CASSQPDRAGETQYF

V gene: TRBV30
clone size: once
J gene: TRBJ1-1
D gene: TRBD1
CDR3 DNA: TGTGCCTGGATGGGACAGGTACATAAAGCTTTCTTT
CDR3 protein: CAWMGQVHKAFF

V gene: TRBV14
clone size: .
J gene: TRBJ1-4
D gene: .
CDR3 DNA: TGTGCCAGCAGCCCTAGAACAACTAATGAAAAACTGTTTTTT
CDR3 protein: CASSPRTTNEKLFF

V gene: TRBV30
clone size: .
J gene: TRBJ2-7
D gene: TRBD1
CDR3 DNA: TGTGCCTGGAATAAACGAACGGGACAGGGGGTATACGAGCAGTACTTC
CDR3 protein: CAWNKRTGQGVYEQYF

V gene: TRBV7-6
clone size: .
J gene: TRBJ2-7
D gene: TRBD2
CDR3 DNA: TGTGCCAGCAGCTGGGGACTAGCGGAAGGGAGTTCCAAGTACTTC
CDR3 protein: CASSWGLAEGSSKYF

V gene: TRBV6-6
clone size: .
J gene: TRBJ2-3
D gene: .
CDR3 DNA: TGTGCCAGCAGTTACTCTGGACTAACTACAGATACGCAGTATTTT
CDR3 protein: CASSYSGLTTDTQYF

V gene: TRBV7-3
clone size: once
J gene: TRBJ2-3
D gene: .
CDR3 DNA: TGTGCCAGCAGCTCACAGGGCCCTGATACGCAGTATTTT
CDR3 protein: CASSSQGPDTQYF

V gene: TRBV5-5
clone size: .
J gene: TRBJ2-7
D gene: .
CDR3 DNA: TGTGCCAGCAGCCGCCGGGAACAGATCTACGAGCAGTACTTC
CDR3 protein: CASSRREQIYEQYF

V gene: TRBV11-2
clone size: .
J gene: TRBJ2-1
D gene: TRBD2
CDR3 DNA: TGTGCCAGCAGCCCTCAGGGACTAGCGGATAACAATGAGCAGTTCTTC
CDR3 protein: CASSPQGLADNNEQFF

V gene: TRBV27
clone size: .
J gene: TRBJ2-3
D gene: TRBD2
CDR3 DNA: TGTGCCAGCAGTTTATTCTTTGCGGGAGGGAGAGATACGCAGTATTTT
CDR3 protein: CASSLFFAGGRDTQYF

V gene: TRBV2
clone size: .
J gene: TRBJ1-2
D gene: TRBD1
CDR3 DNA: TGTGCCAGCAGTGACTTAGGACAGGGAGCTGATGGCTACACCTTC
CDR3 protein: CASSDLGQGADGYTF

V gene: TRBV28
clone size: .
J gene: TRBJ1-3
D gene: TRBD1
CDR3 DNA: TGTGCCAGCAGTTCGGCAGGGGGGTACAGTGGAAACACCATATATTTT
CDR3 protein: CASSSAGGYSGNTIYF

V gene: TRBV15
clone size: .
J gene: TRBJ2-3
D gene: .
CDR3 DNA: TGTGCCACCAGCAGAGATCTAGGCAGGGGCCCAGATACGCAGTATTTT
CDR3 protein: CATSRDLGRGPDTQYF